These 6 T cell receptor beta chains came from one sample sequenced in a study of cytomegalovirus exposure and HLA in healthy donors. TCRdb keeps only in-frame clones here, not all; method: immunoSEQ multiplex PCR. The sample yields tens of thousands of clones, around 96% seen once. Source material: PBMCs. The receptors come from a young man in good health and CMV-seropositive.

This clone appeared once. The chain joins TRBV15 to TRBJ2-7; 7 positions match TRBD1. J lost 1 base, V lost 1 base, and 10 bases had no gene match. This CDR3 contains 17 residues. The germline CDR1 and CDR2 sequences are LNHNV and YYDKDF (reference sequence). The CDR3 protein is CATSRVPLTGSSYEQYF. The CDR3 region has the DNA TGTGCCACCAGCAGAGTCCCCCTGACAGGGAGTTCCTACGAGCAGTACTTC.

This chain links TRBV7-8 with TRBJ2-2; 11 nucleotides line up with TRBD1. Germline trimming cut 5 bases from V and 7 bases from J; bases unmatched to any gene: 6. Germline-derived CDR1 and CDR2 are SGHVS and FQNEAQ. The CDR3 covers 15 residues. This CDR3 is CASSQGQGAGGELFF. The CDR3 bases are TGTGCCAGCAGCCAAGGACAGGGGGCTGGCGGGGAGCTGTTTTTT.

The CDR3 DNA reads as TGTGCCAGCTCACCCACCACCCTAGCGGGGGTAGGGGCCAACGTCCTGACTTTC. Protein product: CASSPTTLAGVGANVLTF. V usage is TRBV18 and J usage is TRBJ2-6, with 10 bases identical to TRBD2. J gave up 4 bases and V 3 bases, and 9 bases lay outside the gene matches. Germline loops: CDR1 KGHSH, CDR2 LQKENI. The CDR3 sequence is 18 residues long.

CDR3 residues: CASREHRTSGRVDTQYF. CDR3 bases: TGTGCCAGCAGGGAACACCGGACTAGCGGGAGAGTAGATACGCAGTATTTT. The rearrangement joins TRBV27 to TRBJ2-3, with TRBD2 matching over 13 bases. This CDR3 is built from 17 residues. Germline CDR1 and CDR2: MNHEY and SMNVEV (reference sequence). Trimming at V came to 6 bases and at J to 5 bases, leaving 11 bases not matched to a gene.

This clone was counted a single time. This sequence joins TRBV28 and TRBJ1-5; TRBD1 matches at 9 bases. From germline, CDR1 is MDHEN and CDR2 SYDVKM. Losses at the gene ends were 6 bases for V and 6 bases for J; bases not matched to a gene: 6. This CDR3 has 14 amino acids. CDR3: CASSPTGGAQPQHF. DNA of the CDR3: TGTGCCAGCAGCCCAACAGGGGGCGCTCAGCCCCAGCATTTT.

This clone has a single count. This chain uses TRBV29-1 with TRBJ1-1, with D possibly TRBD1 on 6 matching bases. CDR1 is SQVTM and CDR2 is ANQGSEA in the germline V gene. The CDR3 spans 14 residues. V was pared by 4 bases and J by 4 bases, with 16 bases between. The CDR3 bases are TGCAGCGTTGCCAGCCAGGGGCGGACCACTGAAGCTTTCTTT. Its protein product is CSVASQGRTTEAFF.